Listed here is a single TCR beta chain. Its antigen is as yet unknown. This CDR3 is 16 amino acids long. Trimming took off 0 bases at V and 5 bases at J, with 17 bases between the two ends. Germline V gives CDR1 DFQATT, CDR2 SNEGSKA (reference sequence). The sample is drawn from a study of T-cell reconstitution after alpha-beta-depleted transplantation in children. Study conclusions and caveats: Several hundred graft clones that had expanded were reportedly the source of alpha-beta T cells about two months after transplant. It was newly produced T cells that mostly accounted for T-cell counts and diversity one year after transplant. At day 60, the high TCRbeta diversity found in some patients originated from recipient T cells and thymic progenitors that had survived.

Unique molecular identifiers were built into the TCRbeta library. TCRdb re-called the PCR reads through MiXCR, storing one row per CDR3 protein. The table has 700,000 to 950,000 distinct CDR3 sequences, 16% seen once. This specimen was PBMCs, mostly from graft donor cells, taken 360 days after TCRalphabeta/CD19-depleted stem cell transplant. The rearrangement links TRBV20-1 to TRBJ2-1, with a weak D call TRBD2 (7 bases). The sequence was collected from a male patient aged 10 to 17 who had a stem cell transplant for acute lymphoblastic leukemia, so the T cells may come from the graft donor. CDR3 coding DNA: TGCAGTGCTAGAGATTGGGGGGGGCGAAGAGACAATGAGCAGTTCTTC. Its translation: CSARDWGGRRDNEQFF.